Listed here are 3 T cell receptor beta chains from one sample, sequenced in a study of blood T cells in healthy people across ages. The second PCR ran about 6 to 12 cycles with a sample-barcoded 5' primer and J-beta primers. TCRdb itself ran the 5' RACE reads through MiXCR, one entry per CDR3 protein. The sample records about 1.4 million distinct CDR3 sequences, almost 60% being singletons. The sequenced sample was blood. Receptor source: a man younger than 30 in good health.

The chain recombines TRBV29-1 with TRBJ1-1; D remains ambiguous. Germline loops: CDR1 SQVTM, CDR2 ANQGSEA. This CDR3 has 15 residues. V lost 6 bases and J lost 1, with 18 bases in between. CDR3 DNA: TGCAGCGTCCTCGATCCCTTAGCGGAGAACACTGAAGCTTTCTTT. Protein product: CSVLDPLAENTEAFF.

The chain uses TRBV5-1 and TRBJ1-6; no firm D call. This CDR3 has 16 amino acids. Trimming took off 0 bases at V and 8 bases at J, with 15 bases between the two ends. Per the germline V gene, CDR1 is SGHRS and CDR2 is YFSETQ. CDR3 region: CASSLAQPTNDSPLHF. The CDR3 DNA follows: TGCGCCAGCAGCTTGGCACAACCTACGAACGATTCACCCCTCCACTTT.

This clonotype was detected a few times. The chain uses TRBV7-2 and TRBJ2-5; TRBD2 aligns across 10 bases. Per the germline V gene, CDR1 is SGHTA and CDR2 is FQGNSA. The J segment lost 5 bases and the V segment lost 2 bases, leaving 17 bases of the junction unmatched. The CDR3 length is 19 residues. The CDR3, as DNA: TGTGCCAGCAGCTTACCCTCCCGTGAGCTAGCGGGGGAGGGCGAGACCCAGTACTTC. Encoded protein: CASSLPSRELAGEGETQYF. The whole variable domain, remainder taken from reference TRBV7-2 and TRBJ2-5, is GAGVSQSPSNKVTEKGKDVELRCDPISGHTALYWYRQSLGQGLEFLIYFQGNSAPDKSGLPSDRFSAERTGGSVSTLTIQRTQQEDSAVYLCASSLPSRELAGEGETQYFGPGTRLLVL.